Below, one TCR beta chain is given with its context. Antigen: not known. TCRdb processed the reads anew with MiXCR; each CDR3 protein has one entry. The table has approximately 730,000 distinct CDR3 sequences, 25% to 35% seen once. This specimen belongs to a study of T cell repertoires in cytomegalovirus infection. Looking at the study overall: Alongside well-studied HLA-B-restricted CMV epitopes, recently identified HLA-C-restricted CMV epitopes were also used. Indications came from public TCR beta signatures; they pointed to CMV infection and to a matching HLA type. Study results and limitations: Ex vivo, HLA-C-restricted CMV-specific TCR beta clonotypes prevailed over the rest of the response. Identification of carriers of CMV plus the relevant HLA was performed using cumulative public TCR beta family frequency.

The sample here was cultured CD8+ T cells from PBMCs, taken from culture after CMV antigen stimulation. The receptor comes from a human donor in good health (CMV status not recorded). Some clones in this sample may be carry-over from other donors' samples.

The CDR3 sequence is CASSTTSGLIIGQFF. The CDR3 DNA follows: TGTGCCAGCAGTACCACTAGCGGACTCATCATTGGGCAGTTCTTC. The chain uses TRBV27 and TRBJ2-1; 8 bases fit TRBD2. CDR1 and CDR2 from the germline V gene are MNHEY and SMNVEV (reference sequence). Unmatched junction bases numbered 15, after V lost 5 bases and J lost 12 bases. The CDR3 loop spans 15 amino acids.